Each of the 29 T cell receptor beta chains below was sequenced from the same sample in a study of vaccination effects on CD4 cells after COVID-19. Antigen-specific CD4+ T cells were expanded (with viral peptide pools) by the ViraFEST assay ahead of sequencing. Once cultured for 10 days, the cells underwent separation to obtain CD4+ T cells. For these TCRs, the target antigens are not known. Some clones are missing from TCRdb's copy, which holds only in-frame ones; the method was immunoSEQ multiplex PCR. The table includes just over 8,000 clones, under 85% detected once. Sequenced material: CD4+ T cells from PBMCs cultured with HCoV-229E spike peptides, taken before COVID-19 vaccination. These receptors all come from a human donor who received a COVID-19 vaccine.

This chain connects TRBV2 to TRBJ1-1, with D possibly matching TRBD1 (6 bases). With 8 bases removed from V and 1 base from J, the gap between germline ends came to 11 bases. The CDR3 has 13 residues. Germline V gene data show CDR1 as SNHLY and CDR2 as FYNNEI. CDR3 in amino acids: CASYTGKNTEAFF. The CDR3 DNA follows: TGTGCCAGCTATACAGGGAAGAACACTGAAGCTTTCTTT.

This chain's CDR3 is CSALPATGELFF. The CDR3 DNA reads TGCAGCGCCCTGCCGGCCACCGGGGAGCTGTTTTTT. The J gene is TRBJ2-2, the V gene TRBV29-1; D remains ambiguous. The CDR3 is made up of 12 amino acids. Germline CDR1 is SQVTM and CDR2 is ANQGSEA. V lost 7 bases and J 4 bases, leaving 10 bases between the germline ends.

This sequence joins TRBV7-9 and TRBJ2-4; 8 bases line up with TRBD1. CDR3 length equals 17 residues. V gave up 4 bases and J gave up 1 base; unmatched junction bases: 9. Germline V gene data show CDR1 as SEHNR and CDR2 as FQNEAQ (reference sequence). The CDR3 DNA sequence: TGTGCCAGCAGCTCCTCGACAGGGGAGAGGGCCAAAAACATTCAGTACTTC. Its translation: CASSSSTGERAKNIQYF. Supplemented by reference TRBV7-9 and TRBJ2-4, the full variable domain reads DTGVSQNPRHKITKRGQNVTFRCDPISEHNRLYWYRQTLGQGPEFLTYFQNEAQLEKSRLLSDRFSAERPKGSFSTLEIQRTEQGDSAMYLCASSSSTGERAKNIQYFGAGTRLSVL.

The chain couples TRBV19 to TRBJ1-2; weak D call: TRBD1 (6 bases). The CDR3 has 15 amino acids. CDR1 LNHDA and CDR2 SQIVND come from the germline V gene (reference sequence). V lost 4 bases and J 4 bases, leaving 16 bases between the germline ends. CDR3 in DNA: TGTGCCAGTAGTACGAAAGGGGGGAGTGGCTATGGCTACACCTTC. As protein: CASSTKGGSGYGYTF. Supplemented by reference TRBV19 and TRBJ1-2, the full variable domain reads DGGITQSPKYLFRKEGQNVTLSCEQNLNHDAMYWYRQDPGQGLRLIYYSQIVNDFQKGDIAEGYSVSREKKESFPLTVTSAQKNPTAFYLCASSTKGGSGYGYTFGSGTRLTVV.

The rearrangement uses TRBV5-1 and TRBJ2-7; D gene unclear. CDR1 SGHRS and CDR2 YFSETQ come from the germline V gene. The V end was cut by 4 bases, the J end by 6 bases, with 20 bases between. The CDR3 is 15 amino acids. CDR3 DNA sequence: TGCGCCAGCAGCGCCAGGACGGGTCCCGAAGGCGAGCAGTACTTC. It specifies CASSARTGPEGEQYF.

V is TRBV5-4 and J is TRBJ2-7; either TRBD1 or TRBD2 may supply D (6 bases each). The CDR3 consists of 14 residues. Germline V gene sequence: CDR1 SGHNT, CDR2 YYREEE (reference sequence). V lost 4 bases to trimming and J lost 6 bases, with 17 bases between them. The CDR3 is CASSGGPSIPEQYF. The DNA for the CDR3 is TGTGCCAGCAGCGGGGGGCCATCCATTCCCGAGCAGTACTTC.

In its sample, this clone was seen a few times. The V gene is TRBV19, the J gene TRBJ1-1; 7 nucleotides agree with TRBD1. Trimming removed 5 bases from V and 0 bases from J; junction bases left unmatched: 6. CDR3 length: 15 amino acids. Germline V gene data show CDR1 as LNHDA and CDR2 as SQIVND (reference sequence). The CDR3 DNA sequence: TGTGCCAGTAGTCCCGCGGACAGGTTGAACACTGAAGCTTTCTTT. It yields the protein CASSPADRLNTEAFF.

This clone was seen only a few times. This chain connects TRBV12-3 or TRBV12-4 to TRBJ1-5; no reliable D call. V was shortened by 8 bases and J by 2 bases, with 10 bases between the two germline ends. This CDR3 comprises 13 residues. The CDR3 loop is CASARGGNQPQHF. CDR3 nucleotide sequence: TGTGCCAGCGCCCGGGGAGGCAATCAGCCCCAGCATTTT.

The V gene is TRBV27, the J gene TRBJ2-5, with TRBD1 matching over 8 bases. Germline V gene lookup returns CDR1 MNHEY and CDR2 SMNVEV (reference sequence). Trimming removed 4 bases from V and 4 bases from J; junction bases left unmatched: 2. The CDR3 consists of 13 residues. The CDR3: CASSSRGRETQYF. DNA for the CDR3: TGTGCCAGCAGTTCCAGGGGGCGAGAGACCCAGTACTTC.

The chain joins TRBV5-1 to TRBJ2-5; 9 nucleotides align to TRBD2. The CDR3 has 15 amino acids. Per the germline V gene, CDR1 is SGHRS and CDR2 is YFSETQ. The J segment lost 3 bases and the V segment lost 0 bases, leaving 3 bases of the junction unmatched. The CDR3 DNA is TGCGCCAGCAGCTTGGCAGGGACTAGCAAAGAGACCCAGTACTTC. Amino acids: CASSLAGTSKETQYF.

The V call is TRBV20-1, the J call TRBJ1-6; D is possibly TRBD1 (6 bases). Trimming stripped 3 bases from V and 7 bases from J, with 10 bases between. The CDR3 covers 13 residues. CDR1 is DFQATT, CDR2 SNEGSKA, per germline (reference sequence). The CDR3 is CSASGQPNSPLHF. Written as DNA, the CDR3 is TGCAGTGCTAGTGGACAGCCGAATTCACCCCTCCACTTT.

This clone was counted a few times. The J gene is TRBJ2-3, the V gene TRBV19; D unclear. Germline V gene lookup returns CDR1 LNHDA and CDR2 SQIVND (reference sequence). This CDR3 spans 15 amino acids. V shed 3 bases and J shed 9 bases, with 19 bases lying between them. CDR3 sequence: CASSIQEQAPHTQYF. The DNA of the CDR3 is TGTGCCAGTAGTATTCAGGAGCAGGCTCCGCACACGCAGTATTTT.

This rearrangement joins TRBV29-1 to TRBJ2-5, with 9 nucleotides matching TRBD2. The CDR3 covers 14 residues. Trimming took 7 bases from V and 2 from J; bases not matched to a gene: 8. In germline, CDR1 is SQVTM, CDR2 ANQGSEA. DNA for the CDR3: TGCAGCGAGTTACCGGGACTAGCTCAAGAGACCCAGTACTTC. This gives the protein CSELPGLAQETQYF.

The gene calls are TRBV28 and TRBJ2-7; D is undetermined. The V gene's germline CDR1 is MDHEN and CDR2 SYDVKM. Trimming cost V 8 bases and J 6 bases, with 17 bases left between them. The CDR3 is 13 amino acids. The CDR3 sequence: CASLEPTTTEQYF. The CDR3 coding sequence is TGTGCCAGCCTAGAGCCTACTACTACCGAGCAGTACTTC. Full variable domain (missing parts from reference TRBV28 and TRBJ2-7): DVKVTQSSRYLVKRTGEKVFLECVQDMDHENMFWYRQDPGLGLRLIYFSYDVKMKEKGDIPEGYSVSREKKERFSLILESASTNQTSMYLCASLEPTTTEQYFGPGTRLTVT.

J is TRBJ2-3 and V is TRBV7-9; 15 nucleotides match TRBD2. Germline V gene data show CDR1 as SEHNR and CDR2 as FQNEAQ (reference sequence). The CDR3 is 17 amino acids. Trimming took 1 base from V and 9 from J; bases not matched to a gene: 8. The CDR3 region has the DNA TGTGCCAGCAGCTTAGAGGTGATCGGGACTAGCGGGAGGACGCAGTATTTT. Translation: CASSLEVIGTSGRTQYF.

This sequence joins TRBV7-9 and TRBJ2-7, with TRBD1 matching over 10 bases. With 2 bases clipped from V and 4 bases from J, the junction kept 8 bases outside the gene matches. This CDR3 comprises 16 residues. The germline gives CDR1 SEHNR, CDR2 FQNEAQ (reference sequence). CDR3 residues: CASSLPWTGGQYEQYF. The CDR3 coding sequence is TGTGCCAGCAGCTTACCCTGGACAGGGGGGCAATACGAGCAGTACTTC.

The chain links TRBV12-3 or TRBV12-4 to TRBJ2-1; D perhaps matches TRBD2 (5 bases). CDR3 length equals 11 residues. Trimming pared 5 bases from V and 8 bases from J, leaving 7 bases between. In DNA, the CDR3 is TGTGCCAGCAGTCCGGGGTATGAGCAGTTCTTC. This codes for CASSPGYEQFF.

The V and J genes are TRBV29-1 and TRBJ1-2; maybe TRBD1 (5 bases). V shed 7 bases and J shed 4 bases, with 16 bases lying between them. Looked up from germline, CDR1 is SQVTM and CDR2 is ANQGSEA. The CDR3 runs 13 residues. CDR3 region: CSAVLGASYGYTF. In DNA, the CDR3 is TGCAGCGCCGTGCTCGGGGCCTCCTATGGCTACACCTTC.

The chain recombines TRBV6-5 with TRBJ1-2; 9 bases match TRBD1. The CDR3 has 14 amino acids. Germline-derived CDR1 and CDR2 are MNHEY and SVGAGI. The junction had 6 bases not matched to a gene; V was cut back by 6 bases and J by 4 bases. The CDR3 here is CASRRGQGIYGYTF. The CDR3 region has the DNA TGTGCCAGCAGACGGGGACAGGGAATCTATGGCTACACCTTC.

This clone is medium-sized. The V gene is TRBV12-5, the J gene TRBJ1-2, with 8 bases lining up with TRBD1. The CDR3 runs to 13 residues. Germline V gene data show CDR1 as LGHNT and CDR2 as FRNRAP. Trimming at V came to 5 bases and at J to 8 bases, leaving 7 bases not matched to a gene. The CDR3 reads CASGHGQGEGYTF. The DNA of the CDR3 is TGTGCTAGTGGTCACGGACAGGGAGAGGGCTACACCTTC.

A few counts support this clone. This rearrangement joins TRBV5-4 to TRBJ1-4, with 7 bases lining up with TRBD1. J lost 10 bases, V lost 3 bases, and 9 bases had no gene match. CDR3 size: 14 residues. Germline assignment: CDR1 SGHNT and CDR2 YYREEE (reference sequence). CDR3: CASSSTGDSGKLFF. As DNA, the CDR3 is TGTGCCAGCAGCTCCACAGGGGATAGCGGAAAACTGTTTTTT.

The V and J genes are TRBV5-1 and TRBJ1-4; 7 positions agree with TRBD1. The CDR3 has 15 residues. CDR1 and CDR2 from the germline V gene are SGHRS and YFSETQ. The V gene end was trimmed by 0 bases and the J gene end by 8 bases; junction bases not matched to a gene: 7. CDR3 sequence reads: CASSLEEGAREKLFF. For the CDR3, the DNA is TGCGCCAGCAGCTTGGAGGAGGGGGCGCGAGAAAAACTGTTTTTT.

The chain is built from TRBV20-1 and TRBJ1-6, with D unclear. Germline values: CDR1 DFQATT, CDR2 SNEGSKA (reference sequence). The length of the CDR3 is 15 residues. The ends were cut back, 3 bases at V and 6 bases at J, with 15 bases in the middle. The CDR3 bases are TGCAGTGCTAGTCAACGGGCTGAAATTAATTCACCCCTCCACTTT. Residues: CSASQRAEINSPLHF.

This clone has more than one count but fewer than ten. The chain employs TRBV19 and TRBJ2-5; D unresolved. Trimming cost V 10 bases and J 1 base, with 13 bases left between them. CDR1 LNHDA and CDR2 SQIVND come from the germline V gene (reference sequence). This CDR3 has 13 amino acids. The CDR3 region has the DNA TGTGCCACCCAGGACCTGTCCCAAGAGACCCAGTACTTC. This sequence encodes CATQDLSQETQYF.

CDR3 region: CSVGAGASGRTDTQYF. In nucleotides, the CDR3 is TGCAGCGTTGGGGCGGGAGCCTCAGGGAGGACAGATACGCAGTATTTT. The chain combines TRBV29-1 with TRBJ2-3; 7 nucleotides align to TRBD2. CDR3 length equals 16 residues. Germline CDR1 is SQVTM and CDR2 is ANQGSEA. V lost 4 bases, J lost 3 bases, and 13 bases stayed unmatched.

This chain links TRBV6-2 or TRBV6-3 with TRBJ2-5; D ambiguous. The V and J ends lost 5 bases and 2 bases respectively, with 6 bases between them. This CDR3 comprises 12 residues. The germline CDR1 and CDR2 sequences are MNHEY and SVGEGT. CDR3 sequence (DNA): TGTGCCAGCAGTCTGGGACAAGAGACCCAGTACTTC. Amino acids: CASSLGQETQYF.

V gene TRBV3-1 (or the pseudogene TRBV3-2) combines with J gene TRBJ1-5; D gene unclear. The CDR3 is 12 residues long. The V end lost 1 base, the J end lost 6 bases, and 4 bases lay between the germline ends. Germline assignment: CDR1 LGHDT and CDR2 YNNKEL (reference sequence). CDR3 sequence reads: CASSQASQPQHF. The CDR3 coding sequence is TGTGCCAGCAGCCAAGCGAGTCAGCCCCAGCATTTT.

The gene calls are TRBV14 and TRBJ2-7, with D perhaps matching TRBD1 (6 bases). Trimming left V 5 bases short and J 0 bases short, with 23 bases between. Per the germline V gene, CDR1 is SGHDN and CDR2 is FVKESK. The CDR3 has 18 residues. Written as DNA, the CDR3 is TGTGCCAGCAGCTTCACGAGACAGGCGCTCACTAGCTCCTACGAGCAGTACTTC. This sequence encodes CASSFTRQALTSSYEQYF.

This chain connects TRBV11-3 to TRBJ2-5; no clear D gene. Germline V gene data show CDR1 as SGHNT and CDR2 as YENEEA. The CDR3 covers 14 residues. V was cut by 5 bases and J by 5 bases, with 15 bases left in between. This CDR3 reads CASSPGSIGETQYF. CDR3 in DNA: TGTGCCAGCAGCCCAGGCTCCATAGGGGAGACCCAGTACTTC. The entire variable domain, with the rest obtained from reference TRBV11-3 and TRBJ2-5, is as follows: EAGVVQSPRYKIIEKKQPVAFWCNPISGHNTLYWYLQNLGQGPELLIRYENEEAVDDSQLPKDRFSAERLKGVDSTLKIQPAELGDSAVYLCASSPGSIGETQYFGPGTRLLVL.